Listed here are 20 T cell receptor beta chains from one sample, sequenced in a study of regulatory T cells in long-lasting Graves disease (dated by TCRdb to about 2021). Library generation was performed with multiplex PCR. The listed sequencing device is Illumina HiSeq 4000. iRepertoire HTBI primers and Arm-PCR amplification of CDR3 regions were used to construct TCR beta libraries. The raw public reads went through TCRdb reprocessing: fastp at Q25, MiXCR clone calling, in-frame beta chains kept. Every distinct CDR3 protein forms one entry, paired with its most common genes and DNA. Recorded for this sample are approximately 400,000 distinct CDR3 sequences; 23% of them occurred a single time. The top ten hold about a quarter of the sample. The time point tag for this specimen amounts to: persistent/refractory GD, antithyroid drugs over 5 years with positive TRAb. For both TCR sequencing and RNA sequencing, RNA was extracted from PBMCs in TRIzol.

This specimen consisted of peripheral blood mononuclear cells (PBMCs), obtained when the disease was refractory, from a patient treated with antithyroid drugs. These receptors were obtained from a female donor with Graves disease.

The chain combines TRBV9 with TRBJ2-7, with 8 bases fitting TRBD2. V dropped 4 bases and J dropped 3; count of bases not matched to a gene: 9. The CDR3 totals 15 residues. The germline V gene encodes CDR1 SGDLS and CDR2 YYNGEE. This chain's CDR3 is CASSPSAGVSYEQYF. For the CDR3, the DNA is TGTGCCAGCAGCCCCTCAGCGGGAGTCAGCTACGAGCAGTACTTC.

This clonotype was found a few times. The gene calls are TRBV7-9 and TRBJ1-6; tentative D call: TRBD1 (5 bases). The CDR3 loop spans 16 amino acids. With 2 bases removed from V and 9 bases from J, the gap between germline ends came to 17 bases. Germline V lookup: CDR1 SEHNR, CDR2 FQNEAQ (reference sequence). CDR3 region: CASSLTSGGVASPLHF. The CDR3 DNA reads TGTGCCAGCAGCTTAACGTCCGGGGGTGTTGCTTCACCCCTCCACTTT.

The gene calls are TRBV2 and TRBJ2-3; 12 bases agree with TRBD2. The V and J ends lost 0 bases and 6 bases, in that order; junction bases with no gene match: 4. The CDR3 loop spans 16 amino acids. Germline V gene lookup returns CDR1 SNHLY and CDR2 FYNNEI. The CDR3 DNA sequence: TGTGCCAGCAGTGAAGCGCTGACTAGCGGGAGCGATACGCAGTATTTT. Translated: CASSEALTSGSDTQYF.

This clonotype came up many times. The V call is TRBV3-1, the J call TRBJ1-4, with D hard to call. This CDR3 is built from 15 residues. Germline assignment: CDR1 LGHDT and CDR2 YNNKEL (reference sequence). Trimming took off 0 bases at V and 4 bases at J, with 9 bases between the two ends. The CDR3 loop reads CASSQELHRNEKLFF. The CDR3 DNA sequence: TGTGCCAGCAGCCAAGAACTGCACCGTAATGAAAAACTGTTTTTT.

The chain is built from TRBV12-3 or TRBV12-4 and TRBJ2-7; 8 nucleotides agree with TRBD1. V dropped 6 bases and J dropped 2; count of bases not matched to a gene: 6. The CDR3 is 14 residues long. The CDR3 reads CASRDRVNPYEQYF. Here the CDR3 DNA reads TGTGCCAGCAGGGACAGGGTAAATCCCTACGAGCAGTACTTC.

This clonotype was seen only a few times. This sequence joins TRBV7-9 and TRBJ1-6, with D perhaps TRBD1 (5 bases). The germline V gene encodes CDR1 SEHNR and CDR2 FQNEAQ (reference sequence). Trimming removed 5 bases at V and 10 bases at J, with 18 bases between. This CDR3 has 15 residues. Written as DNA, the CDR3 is TGTGCCAGCAGCCAAGAACCAGGGTTCTCCTCACCCCTCCACTTT. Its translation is CASSQEPGFSSPLHF. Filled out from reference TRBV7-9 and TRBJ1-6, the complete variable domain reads DTGVSQNPRHKITKRGQNVTFRCDPISEHNRLYWYRQTLGQGPEFLTYFQNEAQLEKSRLLSDRFSAERPKGSFSTLEIQRTEQGDSAMYLCASSQEPGFSSPLHFGNGTRLTVT.

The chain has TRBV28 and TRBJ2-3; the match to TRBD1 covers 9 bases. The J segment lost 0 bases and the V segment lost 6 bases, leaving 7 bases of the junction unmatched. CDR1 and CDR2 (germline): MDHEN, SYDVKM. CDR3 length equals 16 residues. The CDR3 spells CASSPPGQGSTDTQYF. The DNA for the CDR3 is TGTGCCAGCAGCCCCCCGGGACAGGGAAGCACAGATACGCAGTATTTT.

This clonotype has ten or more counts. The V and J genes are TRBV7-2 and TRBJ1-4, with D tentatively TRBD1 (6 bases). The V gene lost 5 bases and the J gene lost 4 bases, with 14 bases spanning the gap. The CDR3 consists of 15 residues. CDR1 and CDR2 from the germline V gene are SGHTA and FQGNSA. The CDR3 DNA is TGTGCCAGCAGCCCGGCAAGGGGACATAATGAAAAACTGTTTTTT. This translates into CASSPARGHNEKLFF. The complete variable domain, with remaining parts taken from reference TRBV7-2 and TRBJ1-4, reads GAGVSQSPSNKVTEKGKDVELRCDPISGHTALYWYRQSLGQGLEFLIYFQGNSAPDKSGLPSDRFSAERTGGSVSTLTIQRTQQEDSAVYLCASSPARGHNEKLFFGSGTQLSVL.

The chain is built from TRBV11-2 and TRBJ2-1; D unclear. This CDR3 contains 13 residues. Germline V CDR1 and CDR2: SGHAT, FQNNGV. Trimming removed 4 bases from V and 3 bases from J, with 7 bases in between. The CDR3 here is CASSSIGYNEQFF. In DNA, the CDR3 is TGTGCCAGCAGCTCCATCGGCTACAATGAGCAGTTCTTC. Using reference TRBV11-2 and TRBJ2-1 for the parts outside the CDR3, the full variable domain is EAGVAQSPRYKIIEKRQSVAFWCNPISGHATLYWYQQILGQGPKLLIQFQNNGVVDDSQLPKDRFSAERLKGVDSTLKIQPAKLEDSAVYLCASSSIGYNEQFFGPGTRLTVL.

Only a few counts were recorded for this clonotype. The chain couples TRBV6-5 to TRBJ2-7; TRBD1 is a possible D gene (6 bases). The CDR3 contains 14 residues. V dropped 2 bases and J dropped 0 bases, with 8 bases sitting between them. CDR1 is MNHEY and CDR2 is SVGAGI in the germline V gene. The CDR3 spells CASSYETGSYEQYF. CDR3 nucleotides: TGTGCCAGCAGTTACGAGACAGGCTCCTACGAGCAGTACTTC.

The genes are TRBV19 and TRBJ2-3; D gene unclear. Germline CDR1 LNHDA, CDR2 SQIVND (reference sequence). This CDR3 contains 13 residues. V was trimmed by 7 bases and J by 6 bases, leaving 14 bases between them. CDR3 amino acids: CASTPTPRDTQYF. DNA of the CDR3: TGTGCCAGTACCCCCACCCCCCGGGATACGCAGTATTTT.

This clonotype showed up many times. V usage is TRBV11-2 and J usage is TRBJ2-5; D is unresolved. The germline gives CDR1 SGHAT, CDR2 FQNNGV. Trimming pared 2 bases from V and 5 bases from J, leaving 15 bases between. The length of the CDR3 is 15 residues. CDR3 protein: CASSLTFSGLETQYF. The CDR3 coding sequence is TGTGCCAGCAGCTTAACCTTCTCCGGATTGGAGACCCAGTACTTC.

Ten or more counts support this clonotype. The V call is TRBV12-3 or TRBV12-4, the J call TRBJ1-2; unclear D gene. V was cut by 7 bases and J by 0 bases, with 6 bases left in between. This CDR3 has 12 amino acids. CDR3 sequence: CASIGANYGYTF. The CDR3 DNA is TGTGCCAGCATCGGGGCTAACTATGGCTACACCTTC.

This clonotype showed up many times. The CDR3 here is CASSDSGLAGTYEQYF. CDR3 nucleotides: TGTGCCAGCAGTGACTCGGGACTAGCGGGAACCTACGAGCAGTACTTC. This chain connects TRBV28 to TRBJ2-7; 13 bases map to TRBD2. This CDR3 has 16 residues. V lost 5 bases, J lost 2 bases, and 6 bases stayed unmatched. Germline-derived CDR1 and CDR2 are MDHEN and SYDVKM. The entire variable domain, with the rest obtained from reference TRBV28 and TRBJ2-7, is as follows: DVKVTQSSRYLVKRTGEKVFLECVQDMDHENMFWYRQDPGLGLRLIYFSYDVKMKEKGDIPEGYSVSREKKERFSLILESASTNQTSMYLCASSDSGLAGTYEQYFGPGTRLTVT.

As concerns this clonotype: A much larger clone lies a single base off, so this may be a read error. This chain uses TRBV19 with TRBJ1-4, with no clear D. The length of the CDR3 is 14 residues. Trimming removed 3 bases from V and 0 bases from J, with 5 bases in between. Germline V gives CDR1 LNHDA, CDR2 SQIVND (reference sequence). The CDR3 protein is CASSIQATNEKLFF. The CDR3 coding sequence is TGTGCCAGTAGTATCCAAGCAACTAATGAAAAACTGTTTTTT.

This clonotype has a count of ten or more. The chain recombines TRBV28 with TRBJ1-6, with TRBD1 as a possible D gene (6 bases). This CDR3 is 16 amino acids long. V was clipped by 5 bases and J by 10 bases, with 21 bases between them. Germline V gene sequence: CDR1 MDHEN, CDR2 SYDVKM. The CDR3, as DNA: TGTGCCAGCAGTAGTGAGAGCAGGGGCCAGGGATCACCCCTCCACTTT. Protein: CASSSESRGQGSPLHF. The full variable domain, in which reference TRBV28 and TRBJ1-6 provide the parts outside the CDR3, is DVKVTQSSRYLVKRTGEKVFLECVQDMDHENMFWYRQDPGLGLRLIYFSYDVKMKEKGDIPEGYSVSREKKERFSLILESASTNQTSMYLCASSSESRGQGSPLHFGNGTRLTVT.

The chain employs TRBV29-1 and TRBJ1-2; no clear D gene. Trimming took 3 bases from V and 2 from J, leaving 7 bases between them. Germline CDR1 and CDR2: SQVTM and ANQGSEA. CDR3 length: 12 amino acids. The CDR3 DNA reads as TGCAGCGTTGATAGTCCCAACTATGGCTACACCTTC. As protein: CSVDSPNYGYTF.

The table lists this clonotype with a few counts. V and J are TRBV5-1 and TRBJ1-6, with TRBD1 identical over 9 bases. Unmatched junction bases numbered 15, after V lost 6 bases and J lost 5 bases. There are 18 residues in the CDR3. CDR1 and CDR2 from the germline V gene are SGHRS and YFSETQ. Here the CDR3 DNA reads TGCGCCAGCAAAGTGGGACAGGGTCTGGAATGGGATAATTCACCCCTCCACTTT. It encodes CASKVGQGLEWDNSPLHF.

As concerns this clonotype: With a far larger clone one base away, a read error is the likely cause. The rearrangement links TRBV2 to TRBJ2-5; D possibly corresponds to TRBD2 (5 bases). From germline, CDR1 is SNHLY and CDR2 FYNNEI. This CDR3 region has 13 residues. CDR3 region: CASSPIGGETRYF. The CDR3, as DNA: TGTGCCAGCAGTCCCATAGGAGGAGAGACCCGGTACTTC.

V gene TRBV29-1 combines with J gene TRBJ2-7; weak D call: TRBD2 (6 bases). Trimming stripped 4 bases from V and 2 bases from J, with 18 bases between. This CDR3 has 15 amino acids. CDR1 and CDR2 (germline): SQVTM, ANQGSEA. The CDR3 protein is CSVGGVPGSTYEQYF. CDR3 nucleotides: TGCAGCGTTGGGGGGGTTCCCGGGTCGACCTACGAGCAGTACTTC.